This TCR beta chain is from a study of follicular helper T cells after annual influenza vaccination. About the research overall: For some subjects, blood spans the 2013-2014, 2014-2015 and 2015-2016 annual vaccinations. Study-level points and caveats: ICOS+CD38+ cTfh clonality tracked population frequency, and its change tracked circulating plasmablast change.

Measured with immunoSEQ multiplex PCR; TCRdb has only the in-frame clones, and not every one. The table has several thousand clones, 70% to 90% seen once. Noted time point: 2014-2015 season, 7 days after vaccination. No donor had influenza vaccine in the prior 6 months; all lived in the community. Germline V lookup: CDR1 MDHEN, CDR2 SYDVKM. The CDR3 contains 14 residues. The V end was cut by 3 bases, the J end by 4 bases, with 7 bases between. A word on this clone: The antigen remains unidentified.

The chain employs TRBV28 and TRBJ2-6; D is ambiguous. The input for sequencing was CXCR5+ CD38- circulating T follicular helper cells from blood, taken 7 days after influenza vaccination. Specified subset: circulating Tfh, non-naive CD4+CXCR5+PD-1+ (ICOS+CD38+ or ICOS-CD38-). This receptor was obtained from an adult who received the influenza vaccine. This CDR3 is CASSFPLGANVLTF. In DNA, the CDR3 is TGTGCCAGCAGTTTCCCTCTGGGGGCCAACGTCCTGACTTTC. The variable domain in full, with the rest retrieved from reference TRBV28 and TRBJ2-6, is DVKVTQSSRYLVKRTGEKVFLECVQDMDHENMFWYRQDPGLGLRLIYFSYDVKMKEKGDIPEGYSVSREKKERFSLILESASTNQTSMYLCASSFPLGANVLTFGAGSRLTVL.